This T cell receptor (beta chain) was captured by sequencing in a study of cytomegalovirus exposure and HLA in healthy donors. The study's findings and limits: Most CMV-associated TCR beta chains appeared HLA-restricted in a later analysis. Exclusion applied to some V segments, including TRBV6-2 and TRBV6-3, as they were indistinguishable.

This CDR3 has 12 residues. The germline V gene has CDR1 WNHNN and CDR2 SYGVQD (reference sequence). V lost 6 bases, J lost 8 bases, and 4 bases stayed unmatched. A word on this clone: Its cognate antigen is unknown.

Amplification used 60 Vbeta primers and 13 Jbeta primers. TCRdb's copy holds only in-frame clones and misses some; the assay was immunoSEQ multiplex PCR. The sample consists of fewer than 150,000 clones, under 80% of them appearing once. Sample: PBMCs. This TCR was recovered from a male donor in good health and CMV-seronegative. The V gene is TRBV10-1, the J gene TRBJ1-2; 9 nucleotides line up with TRBD1. The CDR3 DNA is TGCGCCAGCAGGGGACAGGGCGGAGGCTACACCTTC. Translated, it gives CASRGQGGGYTF.